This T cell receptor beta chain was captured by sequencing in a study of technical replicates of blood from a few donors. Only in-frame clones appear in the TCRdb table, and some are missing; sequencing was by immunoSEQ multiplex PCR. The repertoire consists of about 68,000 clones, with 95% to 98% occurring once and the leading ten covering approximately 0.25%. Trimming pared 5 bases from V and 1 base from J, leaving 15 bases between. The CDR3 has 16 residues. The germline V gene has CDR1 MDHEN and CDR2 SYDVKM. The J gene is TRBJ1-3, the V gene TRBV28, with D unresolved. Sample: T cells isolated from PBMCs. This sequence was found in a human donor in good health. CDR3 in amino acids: CASSPSLWSSGNTIYF. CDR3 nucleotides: TGTGCCAGCAGTCCATCCCTCTGGAGTTCTGGAAACACCATATATTTT.